This T cell receptor beta chain was profiled in a study of CD8+ T cells in alopecia areata. cDNA prepared by RNA extraction and subsequent reverse transcription served as the template for sequencing. Produced via immunoSEQ multiplex PCR; TCRdb's table is partial and in-frame only. Of 150,000 or so clones listed, 40% to 50% were seen once; the top ten hold about 6.4%. The receptor was derived from a human donor with alopecia areata. The sequencing sample was made of CD4+ T cells sorted from blood.

CDR3 DNA sequence: TGTGCCAGCAGCTTAACCGGGTACGGTGAGGCTTTCTTT. It specifies CASSLTGYGEAFF. The chain recombines TRBV5-6 with TRBJ1-1; D remains ambiguous. The germline V gene encodes CDR1 SGHDT and CDR2 YYEEEE. The CDR3 has 13 amino acids. V dropped 2 bases and J dropped 11 bases, with 16 bases sitting between them.